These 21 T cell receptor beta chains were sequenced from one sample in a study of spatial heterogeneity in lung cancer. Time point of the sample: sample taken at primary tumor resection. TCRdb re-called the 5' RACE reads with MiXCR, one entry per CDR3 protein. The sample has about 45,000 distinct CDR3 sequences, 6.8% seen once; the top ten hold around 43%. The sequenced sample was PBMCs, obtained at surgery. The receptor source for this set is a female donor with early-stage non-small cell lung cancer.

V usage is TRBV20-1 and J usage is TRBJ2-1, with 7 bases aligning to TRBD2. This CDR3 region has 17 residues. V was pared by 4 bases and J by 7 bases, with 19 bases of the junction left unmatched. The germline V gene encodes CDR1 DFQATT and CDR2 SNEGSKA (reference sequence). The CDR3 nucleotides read TGCAGTGCTATCTCAGACAAGGCGGCGGGAGTGAAGAATGAGCAGTTCTTC. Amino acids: CSAISDKAAGVKNEQFF.

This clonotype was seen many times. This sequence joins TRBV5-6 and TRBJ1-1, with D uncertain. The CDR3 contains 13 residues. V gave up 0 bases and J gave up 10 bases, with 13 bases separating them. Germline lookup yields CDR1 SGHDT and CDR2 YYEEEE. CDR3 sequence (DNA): TGTGCCAGCAGCTTGGCCGCCATTAAGAGAGCTTTCTTT. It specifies CASSLAAIKRAFF.

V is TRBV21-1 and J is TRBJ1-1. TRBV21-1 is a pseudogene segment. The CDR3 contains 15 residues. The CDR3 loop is CAMEGTYGKNTEAFF. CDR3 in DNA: TGTGCCATGGAGGGGACATACGGGAAAAACACTGAAGCTTTCTTT.

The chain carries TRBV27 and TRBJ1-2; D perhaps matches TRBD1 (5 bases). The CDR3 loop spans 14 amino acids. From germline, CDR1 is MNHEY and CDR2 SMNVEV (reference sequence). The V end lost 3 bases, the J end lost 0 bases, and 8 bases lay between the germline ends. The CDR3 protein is CASSLGTSNYGYTF. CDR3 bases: TGTGCCAGCAGTTTGGGGACTTCTAACTATGGCTACACCTTC.

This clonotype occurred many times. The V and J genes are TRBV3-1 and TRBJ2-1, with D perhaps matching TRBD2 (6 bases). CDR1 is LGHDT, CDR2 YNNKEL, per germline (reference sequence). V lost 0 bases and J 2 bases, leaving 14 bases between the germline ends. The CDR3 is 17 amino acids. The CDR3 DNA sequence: TGTGCCAGCAGCCAAGATGAGGACTACAAACCCTACAATGAGCAGTTCTTC. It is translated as CASSQDEDYKPYNEQFF.

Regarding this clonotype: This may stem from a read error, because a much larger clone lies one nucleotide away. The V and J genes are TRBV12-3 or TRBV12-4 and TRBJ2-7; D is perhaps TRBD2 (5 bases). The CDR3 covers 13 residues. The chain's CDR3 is CVSSLSSSHEQYF. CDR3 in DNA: TGTGTCAGCAGTTTGTCTAGCTCCCACGAGCAGTACTTC.

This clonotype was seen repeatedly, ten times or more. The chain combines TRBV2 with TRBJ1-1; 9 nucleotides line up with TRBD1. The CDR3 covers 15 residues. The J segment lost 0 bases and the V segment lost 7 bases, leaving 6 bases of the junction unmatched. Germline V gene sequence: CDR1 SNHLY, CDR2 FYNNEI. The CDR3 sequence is CASTGTGNMNTEAFF. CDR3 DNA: TGTGCCAGCACTGGGACAGGGAATATGAACACTGAAGCTTTCTTT.

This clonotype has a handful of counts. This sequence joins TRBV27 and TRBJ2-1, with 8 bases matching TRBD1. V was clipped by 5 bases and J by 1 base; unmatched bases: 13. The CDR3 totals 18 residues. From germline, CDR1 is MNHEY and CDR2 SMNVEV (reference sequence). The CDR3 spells CASSPDRGRFKSYNEQFF. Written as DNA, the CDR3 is TGTGCCAGCAGTCCCGACAGGGGACGCTTTAAGTCCTACAATGAGCAGTTCTTC.

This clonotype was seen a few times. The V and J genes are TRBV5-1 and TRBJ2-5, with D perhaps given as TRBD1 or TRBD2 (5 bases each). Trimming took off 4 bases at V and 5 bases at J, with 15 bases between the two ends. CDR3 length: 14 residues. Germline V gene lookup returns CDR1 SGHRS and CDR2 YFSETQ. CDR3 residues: CASSPGPPMETQYF. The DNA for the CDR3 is TGCGCCAGCAGCCCGGGACCTCCGATGGAGACCCAGTACTTC.

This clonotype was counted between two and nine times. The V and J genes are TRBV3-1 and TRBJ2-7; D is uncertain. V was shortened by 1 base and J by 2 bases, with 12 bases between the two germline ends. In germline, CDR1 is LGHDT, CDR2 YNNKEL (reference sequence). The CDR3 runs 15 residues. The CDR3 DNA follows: TGTGCCAGCAGCCAAGGTCTGGCGTCAGCCTACGAGCAGTACTTC. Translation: CASSQGLASAYEQYF.

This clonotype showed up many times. CDR3 nucleotide sequence: TGTGCCAGCAGTGAGGCAGGGGGTAGGGCTAATGAAAAACTGTTTTTT. Amino acid sequence: CASSEAGGRANEKLFF. The J gene is TRBJ1-4, the V gene TRBV27, with 7 bases lining up with TRBD1. Losses at the gene ends were 5 bases for V and 3 bases for J; bases not matched to a gene: 9. CDR1 is MNHEY and CDR2 is SMNVEV in the germline V gene (reference sequence). The CDR3 extends over 16 amino acids.

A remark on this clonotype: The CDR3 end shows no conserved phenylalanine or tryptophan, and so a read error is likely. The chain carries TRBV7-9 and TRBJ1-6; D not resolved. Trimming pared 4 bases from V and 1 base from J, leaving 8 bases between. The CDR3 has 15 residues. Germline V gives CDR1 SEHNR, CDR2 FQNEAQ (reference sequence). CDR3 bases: TGTGCCAGCAGCTCCGGGAGTTCCTATAATTCACCCCTCCACCTT. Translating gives CASSSGSSYNSPLHL.

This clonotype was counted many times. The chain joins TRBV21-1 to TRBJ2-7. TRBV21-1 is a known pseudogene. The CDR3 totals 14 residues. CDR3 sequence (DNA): TGTGCCAGCAGCAAGGTTCGGGGTCTCGACGAGCAGTACTTC. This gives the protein CASSKVRGLDEQYF.

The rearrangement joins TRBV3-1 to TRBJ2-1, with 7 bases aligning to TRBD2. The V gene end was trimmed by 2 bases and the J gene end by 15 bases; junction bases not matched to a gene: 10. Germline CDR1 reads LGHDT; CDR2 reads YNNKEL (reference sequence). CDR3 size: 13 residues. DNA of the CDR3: TGTGCCAGCAGCCAATCGGGGGGAGGCTGGTGGTTCTTC. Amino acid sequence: CASSQSGGGWWFF.

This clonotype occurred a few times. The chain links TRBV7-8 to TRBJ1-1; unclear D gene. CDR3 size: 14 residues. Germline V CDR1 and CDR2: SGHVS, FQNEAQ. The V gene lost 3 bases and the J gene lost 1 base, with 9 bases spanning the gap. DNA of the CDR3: TGTGCCAGCAGCTTGGGCGGACCGAACACTGAAGCTTTCTTT. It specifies CASSLGGPNTEAFF.

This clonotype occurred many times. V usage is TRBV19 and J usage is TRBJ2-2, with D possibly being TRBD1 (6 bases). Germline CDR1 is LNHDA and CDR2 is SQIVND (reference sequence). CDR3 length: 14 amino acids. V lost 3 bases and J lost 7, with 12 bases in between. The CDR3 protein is CASSIRQANGELFF. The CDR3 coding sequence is TGTGCCAGTAGTATCCGACAGGCCAACGGGGAGCTGTTTTTT.

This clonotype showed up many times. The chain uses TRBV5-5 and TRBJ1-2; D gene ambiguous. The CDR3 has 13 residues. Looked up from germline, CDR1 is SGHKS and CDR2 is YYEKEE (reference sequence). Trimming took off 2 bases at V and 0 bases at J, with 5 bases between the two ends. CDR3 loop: CASSLKANYGYTF. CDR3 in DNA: TGTGCCAGCAGCTTAAAAGCTAACTATGGCTACACCTTC.

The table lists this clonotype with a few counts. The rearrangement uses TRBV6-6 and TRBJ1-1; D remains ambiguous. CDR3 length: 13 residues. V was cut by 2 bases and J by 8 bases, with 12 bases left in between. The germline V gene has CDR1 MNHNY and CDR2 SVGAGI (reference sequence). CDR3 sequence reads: CASSYASAREAFF. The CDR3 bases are TGTGCCAGCAGTTACGCGTCGGCCCGCGAAGCTTTCTTT.

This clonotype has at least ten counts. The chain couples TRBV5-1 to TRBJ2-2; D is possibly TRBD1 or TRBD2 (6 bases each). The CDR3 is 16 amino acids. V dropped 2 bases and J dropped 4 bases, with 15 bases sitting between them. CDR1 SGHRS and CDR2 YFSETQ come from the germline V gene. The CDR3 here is CASSFSGGRSTGELFF. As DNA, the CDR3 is TGCGCCAGCAGCTTCTCCGGGGGCAGAAGCACCGGGGAGCTGTTTTTT.

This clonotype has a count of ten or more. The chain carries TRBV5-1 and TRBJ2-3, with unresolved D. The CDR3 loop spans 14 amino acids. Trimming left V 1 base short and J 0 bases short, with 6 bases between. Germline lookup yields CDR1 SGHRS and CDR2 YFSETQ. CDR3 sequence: CASSLTPSTDTQYF. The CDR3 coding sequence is TGCGCCAGCAGCTTGACCCCTAGCACAGATACGCAGTATTTT. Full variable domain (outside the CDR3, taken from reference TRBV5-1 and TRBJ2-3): KAGVTQTPRYLIKTRGQQVTLSCSPISGHRSVSWYQQTPGQGLQFLFEYFSETQRNKGNFPGRFSGRQFSNSRSEMNVSTLELGDSALYLCASSLTPSTDTQYFGPGTRLTVL.

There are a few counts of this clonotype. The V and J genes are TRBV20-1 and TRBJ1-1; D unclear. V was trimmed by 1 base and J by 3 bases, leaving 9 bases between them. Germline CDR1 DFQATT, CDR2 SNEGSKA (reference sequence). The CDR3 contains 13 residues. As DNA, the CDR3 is TGCAGTGCTAGAGCCGCCGTGGACACTGAAGCTTTCTTT. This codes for CSARAAVDTEAFF.